This T cell receptor beta chain was retrieved from a study of OX40 agonist ivuxolimab in advanced cancers. Trimming took off 8 bases at V and 1 base at J, with 14 bases between the two ends. This CDR3 spans 14 amino acids. Per germline, CDR1 LNHDA and CDR2 SQIVND (reference sequence). People who had autoimmune disease history or systemic immunosuppression were excluded. Clones were read by immunoSEQ multiplex PCR, and TCRdb kept only the in-frame ones, dropping some. The sample lists approximately 56,000 clones, around 86% occurring once. On this clone itself: Antigen: not known.

Points from the study as a whole: Relative to CD4+ cells, CD8+ T cells on average had more expanded clones. It was also the case that some nonresponders had low normalized T-cell clonal expansion.

Sequencing used CD4+ or CD8+ T cells sorted from blood, obtained in a trial of the OX40 agonist ivuxolimab. This receptor was obtained from an adult with an advanced solid tumor such as melanoma, head and neck, liver or kidney cancer. The J gene is TRBJ1-1, the V gene TRBV19; D unresolved. The chain's CDR3 is CASQDSEGNTEAFF. The CDR3 DNA is TGTGCCAGTCAGGATTCTGAGGGGAACACTGAAGCTTTCTTT.